A single sample is the source of the 20 T cell receptor beta chains below, sequenced in a study of T cells in Graves' hyperthyroidism and ophthalmopathy. It was RNA transcripts that yielded the amplified TCR beta CDR3 regions. Primed by the HTBI set, a first-round RT-PCR was run on the TCR CDR3. TCRdb processed the multiplex PCR reads anew with MiXCR; each CDR3 protein has one entry. The sample has 480,000 or so distinct CDR3 sequences, around 50% seen once. Input material: peripheral blood or thyroid tissue (not recorded which). Every receptor here comes from an adult woman with Graves' disease, either hyperthyroidism or ophthalmopathy (not recorded which).

This clonotype was seen at least ten times. The rearrangement links TRBV6-2 or TRBV6-3 to TRBJ1-2; D not resolved. The germline V and J ends were trimmed by 10 bases and 0 bases, with 18 bases remaining between them. Germline assignment: CDR1 MNHEY and CDR2 SVGEGT. The CDR3 is 15 residues long. DNA for the CDR3: TGTGCCATATCCCGGGCCACCTCAGCTAACTATGGCTACACCTTC. Translated: CAISRATSANYGYTF.

The CDR3 is CASSVSGRPYNEQFF. CDR3 DNA sequence: TGTGCCAGCAGCGTGAGCGGGAGACCCTACAATGAGCAGTTCTTC. The chain combines TRBV9 with TRBJ2-1; 8 bases match TRBD2. With 2 bases clipped from V and 2 bases from J, the junction kept 3 bases outside the gene matches. The CDR3 runs 15 residues. CDR1 is SGDLS and CDR2 is YYNGEE in the germline V gene.

This clonotype was found many times. The rearrangement links TRBV20-1 to TRBJ2-6; no reliable D call. Germline V gives CDR1 DFQATT, CDR2 SNEGSKA (reference sequence). The V end lost 4 bases, the J end lost 0 bases, and 7 bases lay between the germline ends. This CDR3 contains 14 residues. CDR3 DNA: TGCAGTGCTAAAGGCAGCTCTGGGGCCAACGTCCTGACTTTC. It translates to CSAKGSSGANVLTF.

This chain joins TRBV5-1 and TRBJ2-2; 8 bases line up with TRBD1. V lost 4 bases and J lost 1; bases outside the gene matches: 6. Germline CDR1 and CDR2: SGHRS and YFSETQ. The CDR3 length is 16 residues. The DNA of the CDR3 is TGCGCCAGCAGCCCTTCCGGGACAGGGAACACCGGGGAGCTGTTTTTT. Residues: CASSPSGTGNTGELFF.

The sample holds a few counts of this clonotype. The V and J genes are TRBV2 and TRBJ1-5; 10 bases agree with TRBD1. In germline, CDR1 is SNHLY, CDR2 FYNNEI. Trimming took 6 bases from V and 5 from J; bases not matched to a gene: 10. CDR3 size: 16 residues. In DNA form, the CDR3 reads TGTGCCAGCAGGCTTTACGGGACAGGGGATCATCAGCCCCAGCATTTT. It encodes CASRLYGTGDHQPQHF. The full variable domain, in which reference TRBV2 and TRBJ1-5 provide the parts outside the CDR3, is EPEVTQTPSHQVTQMGQEVILRCVPISNHLYFYWYRQILGQKVEFLVSFYNNEISEKSEIFDDQFSVERPDGSNFTLKIRSTKLEDSAMYFCASRLYGTGDHQPQHFGDGTRLSIL.

This clonotype was seen at least ten times. The V gene is TRBV11-2, the J gene TRBJ1-1; D is undetermined. The CDR3 length is 12 residues. Trimming shortened V by 8 bases and J by 4 bases, and 11 bases separated the two germline ends. Germline CDR1 reads SGHAT; CDR2 reads FQNNGV. The DNA for the CDR3 is TGTGCCAGCCGCAGGACGGGCACTGAAGCTTTCTTT. It encodes CASRRTGTEAFF.

The chain has TRBV7-6 and TRBJ2-7; D is unclear. The V gene lost 4 bases and the J gene lost 3 bases, with 7 bases spanning the gap. Germline V gene sequence: CDR1 SGHVS, CDR2 FNYEAQ. CDR3 length: 12 amino acids. CDR3 sequence (DNA): TGTGCCAGCAGCTCGAGATTCTACGAGCAGTACTTC. It encodes CASSSRFYEQYF.

This clonotype has more than one count but fewer than ten. V and J are TRBV5-5 and TRBJ1-2; D is perhaps TRBD1 (6 bases). Germline V CDR1 and CDR2: SGHKS, YYEKEE (reference sequence). Trimming left V 3 bases short and J 6 bases short, with 12 bases between. There are 13 residues in the CDR3. In nucleotides, the CDR3 is TGTGCCAGCAGCTCCGGGACAAGCGATGGCTACACCTTC. Amino acid sequence: CASSSGTSDGYTF.

This rearrangement joins TRBV6-5 to TRBJ2-5, with D perhaps assigned TRBD1 or TRBD2 (5 bases each). Germline V gene data show CDR1 as MNHEY and CDR2 as SVGAGI. The V end lost 9 bases, the J end lost 1 base, and 12 bases lay between the germline ends. There are 13 residues in the CDR3. The CDR3 is CASPTGAQETQYF. CDR3 sequence (DNA): TGTGCCAGTCCAACCGGGGCCCAAGAGACCCAGTACTTC.

Only one count was recorded for this clonotype. The chain couples TRBV2 to TRBJ1-1, with 7 bases aligning to TRBD1. The length of the CDR3 is 15 residues. The germline gives CDR1 SNHLY, CDR2 FYNNEI. Unmatched junction bases numbered 7, after V lost 2 bases and J lost 4 bases. CDR3: CASSEQGVSGTEAFF. The CDR3 nucleotides are TGTGCCAGCAGTGAACAGGGGGTTAGTGGCACTGAAGCTTTCTTT.

The chain has TRBV10-3 and TRBJ1-5, with a weak D call TRBD1 (6 bases). The CDR3 contains 14 residues. Trimming cost V 0 bases and J 4 bases, with 7 bases left between them. Germline assignment: CDR1 ENHRY and CDR2 SYGVKD. The CDR3: CAISESRGNQPQHF. The CDR3 nucleotides are TGTGCCATCAGTGAGTCGAGGGGGAATCAGCCCCAGCATTTT.

This clonotype was observed a handful of times. The CDR3 DNA sequence: TGCAGTGCTAGAGCTTATAGCAATCAGCCCCAGCATTTT. Translating it yields CSARAYSNQPQHF. The rearrangement links TRBV20-1 to TRBJ1-5, with no clear D. V was clipped by 1 base and J by 0 bases, with 4 bases between them. The V gene's germline CDR1 is DFQATT and CDR2 SNEGSKA (reference sequence). The length of the CDR3 is 13 residues.

This clonotype was recorded at least ten times. J is TRBJ1-5 and V is TRBV10-3; 7 bases agree with TRBD1. This CDR3 spans 12 amino acids. V dropped 7 bases and J dropped 10; count of bases not matched to a gene: 7. Germline CDR1 and CDR2: ENHRY and SYGVKD. The CDR3 DNA is TGTGCCATCAAGGGGGCCCAGGGTCCCCAGCATTTT. The encoded protein is CAIKGAQGPQHF.

The chain recombines TRBV29-1 with TRBJ1-1, with 11 positions matching TRBD1. This CDR3 has 13 residues. J was trimmed by 5 bases and V by 8 bases; bases with no gene match: 7. Germline loops: CDR1 SQVTM, CDR2 ANQGSEA. DNA of the CDR3: TGCAGCTCCGGACAGGGGGCGGGTACTGAAGCTTTCTTT. Its protein product is CSSGQGAGTEAFF. The whole variable domain, remainder taken from reference TRBV29-1 and TRBJ1-1, is SAVISQKPSRDICQRGTSLTIQCQVDSQVTMMFWYRQQPGQSLTLIATANQGSEATYESGFVIDKFPISRPNLTFSTLTVSNMSPEDSSIYLCSSGQGAGTEAFFGQGTRLTVV.

The gene calls are TRBV11-2 and TRBJ2-2, with D uncertain. Between the trimmed V and J ends, which lost 5 bases and 4 bases, there was a span of 17 bases. Looked up from germline, CDR1 is SGHAT and CDR2 is FQNNGV. The CDR3 runs 16 residues. In DNA, the CDR3 is TGTGCCAGCAGCCCTGAGATCAAGAAGGGCACCGGGGAGCTGTTTTTT. It is translated as CASSPEIKKGTGELFF.

This clonotype appeared many times. The chain carries TRBV28 and TRBJ1-2; D uncertain. Germline CDR1 and CDR2: MDHEN and SYDVKM. Trimming cost V 8 bases and J 1 base, with 8 bases left between them. The CDR3 runs to 12 residues. The CDR3 DNA reads as TGTGCCAGCTCGGGGATTAACTATGGCTACACCTTC. Protein sequence: CASSGINYGYTF.

The CDR3 loop reads CAIRKTSGDNVLTF. The CDR3, as DNA: TGTGCCATCAGGAAGACTAGCGGGGATAACGTCCTGACTTTC. The chain has TRBV10-3 and TRBJ2-6; 11 nucleotides align to TRBD2. J lost 10 bases, V lost 6 bases, and 5 bases had no gene match. This CDR3 is 14 amino acids long. The germline V gene has CDR1 ENHRY and CDR2 SYGVKD.

The V gene is TRBV28, the J gene TRBJ1-5; D is unresolved. The germline V and J ends were trimmed by 3 bases and 6 bases, with 6 bases remaining between them. This CDR3 spans 12 amino acids. Germline V lookup: CDR1 MDHEN, CDR2 SYDVKM. The DNA for the CDR3 is TGTGCCAGCAGTTTCCCTAGTCAGCCCCAGCATTTT. Translation gives CASSFPSQPQHF.

This clonotype showed up just a few times. The chain recombines TRBV5-1 with TRBJ2-2; possibly TRBD2 for D (5 bases). Germline lookup yields CDR1 SGHRS and CDR2 YFSETQ. There are 16 residues in the CDR3. V was cut by 0 bases and J by 3 bases, with 12 bases left in between. In nucleotides, the CDR3 is TGCGCCAGCAGCTTGGACGGGAATAGTTACACCGGGGAGCTGTTTTTT. Amino acids: CASSLDGNSYTGELFF.

At least ten counts were recorded for this clonotype. This sequence joins TRBV2 and TRBJ1-4; D is undetermined. CDR3 length: 11 amino acids. The germline CDR1 and CDR2 sequences are SNHLY and FYNNEI. V was trimmed by 4 bases and J by 6 bases, leaving 3 bases between them. CDR3 protein: CASSVHEKLFF. The CDR3 region has the DNA TGTGCCAGCAGTGTTCATGAAAAACTGTTTTTT.